This TCR beta chain was recorded in a study of T cell responses to AZD1222 COVID-19 vaccine. This clone appeared once. Its antigen is as yet unknown. The repertoire was sequenced with immunoSEQ multiplex PCR; TCRdb's copy has only in-frame clones and lacks some. The data contain roughly 120,000 clones, around 93% of them singletons. Study observations and caveats: Only a handful of AZD1222 recipients, roughly six in all, had baseline seropositivity.

CDR3 size: 16 residues. Germline-derived CDR1 and CDR2 are MNHNS and SASEGT. Trimming removed 2 bases at V and 3 bases at J, with 16 bases between. Sequenced material: peripheral blood, taken 28 days after the second AZD1222 dose. This sequence joins TRBV6-1 and TRBJ1-1; D is perhaps TRBD1 (5 bases). The TCR comes from an adult who received the AZD1222 COVID-19 vaccine. CDR3 bases: TGTGCCAGCAGTGAACCAGCGGGGGGGTGGGACACTGAAGCTTTCTTT. Translated, it gives CASSEPAGGWDTEAFF.